Below are 24 T cell receptor beta chains sequenced from a single sample in a study of blood T cell repertoires in COVID-19. TCRdb's copy holds only in-frame clones and misses some; the assay was immunoSEQ multiplex PCR. The data contain 130,000 or so clones, 80% to 90% of them singletons. The source material was peripheral blood. Receptors originate from a human donor in a cohort sampled during active COVID-19.

V and J are TRBV6-2 or TRBV6-3 and TRBJ2-3; no definite D call. The V end was cut by 7 bases, the J end by 2 bases, with 13 bases between. The CDR3 length is 14 residues. CDR1 and CDR2 (germline): MNHEY, SVGEGT. The CDR3 region has the DNA TGTGCCAGCACCCCCCCGGGTTACACAGATACGCAGTATTTT. Translating it yields CASTPPGYTDTQYF.

V gene TRBV5-1 combines with J gene TRBJ2-1, with TRBD2 matching 11 bases. With 4 bases clipped from V and 2 bases from J, the junction kept 5 bases outside the gene matches. CDR3 size: 16 residues. CDR1 is SGHRS, CDR2 YFSETQ, per germline. DNA for the CDR3: TGCGCCAGCAGCGGAAATAGCGGGGGGGCCTACAATGAGCAGTTCTTC. Protein sequence: CASSGNSGGAYNEQFF.

V is TRBV4-3 and J is TRBJ2-5; 7 bases agree with TRBD2. The CDR3 length is 17 residues. Germline CDR1 LGHNA, CDR2 YSLEER. V trimming: 4 bases; J trimming: 2 bases; junction bases outside the gene matches: 13. CDR3 region: CASSPGRAGGYQETQYF. The CDR3 DNA reads TGCGCCAGCAGCCCCGGACGGGCCGGGGGGTATCAAGAGACCCAGTACTTC.

J is TRBJ1-4 and V is TRBV5-1; tentative D call: TRBD1 (6 bases). In germline, CDR1 is SGHRS, CDR2 YFSETQ. V shed 0 bases and J shed 7 bases, with 10 bases lying between them. This CDR3 spans 14 amino acids. The CDR3 DNA sequence: TGCGCCAGCAGCTTGGCGGCGGGGGCTGAAAAACTGTTTTTT. This encodes CASSLAAGAEKLFF.

DNA for the CDR3: TGTGCCAGCAGTTTAGCCGAGGGACTAGCGGGGGCTTTGGAGACCCAGTACTTC. It yields the protein CASSLAEGLAGALETQYF. V gene TRBV28 combines with J gene TRBJ2-5; 14 bases are a match to TRBD2. The V gene's germline CDR1 is MDHEN and CDR2 SYDVKM. CDR3 size: 18 residues. With 2 bases clipped from V and 5 bases from J, the junction kept 10 bases outside the gene matches.

The chain is built from TRBV7-9 and TRBJ1-1; D may be TRBD1 (5 bases). This CDR3 comprises 13 residues. CDR1 and CDR2 from the germline V gene are SEHNR and FQNEAQ (reference sequence). V was clipped by 3 bases and J by 5 bases, with 10 bases between them. Here the CDR3 DNA reads TGTGCCAGCAGCTTGGGGGGAACAACTGAAGCTTTCTTT. It encodes CASSLGGTTEAFF.

V is TRBV5-5 and J is TRBJ2-7; possible D gene TRBD2, 7 bases. Germline V gives CDR1 SGHKS, CDR2 YYEKEE (reference sequence). V dropped 2 bases and J dropped 0 bases, with 15 bases sitting between them. The CDR3 runs to 16 residues. CDR3 coding DNA: TGTGCCAGCAGCTTCGGGGAGGGGGGGATCTCCTACGAGCAGTACTTC. It yields the protein CASSFGEGGISYEQYF.

The chain recombines TRBV18 with TRBJ1-1; D is unresolved. Germline CDR1 is KGHSH and CDR2 is LQKENI. Trimming pared 2 bases from V and 8 bases from J, leaving 12 bases between. The CDR3 consists of 13 residues. The CDR3 nucleotides are TGTGCCAGCTCACCAGAGATAGGAGGGGAAGCTTTCTTT. Translated, it gives CASSPEIGGEAFF. Full variable domain (remainder filled in from reference TRBV18 and TRBJ1-1): NAGVMQNPRHLVRRRGQEARLRCSPMKGHSHVYWYRQLPEEGLKFMVYLQKENIIDESGMPKERFSAEFPKEGPSILRIQQVVRGDSAAYFCASSPEIGGEAFFGQGTRLTVV.

This chain joins TRBV19 and TRBJ1-3; 9 bases agree with TRBD1. V gave up 5 bases and J gave up 0 bases; unmatched junction bases: 23. Germline assignment: CDR1 LNHDA and CDR2 SQIVND (reference sequence). The CDR3 is 22 residues long. The CDR3 reads CASSLTLLGTGFFRSSGNTIYF. The CDR3 DNA is TGTGCCAGTAGTCTCACCCTGCTCGGGACAGGGTTTTTTCGGAGCTCTGGAAACACCATATATTTT.

The chain uses TRBV3-1 (or the pseudogene TRBV3-2) and TRBJ1-1; TRBD1 agrees at 7 bases. Germline V gives CDR1 LGHDT, CDR2 YNNKEL (reference sequence). Trimming took 4 bases from V and 1 from J; bases not matched to a gene: 6. This CDR3 has 15 residues. CDR3 loop: CASSPSGTANTEAFF. In DNA form, the CDR3 reads TGTGCCAGCAGCCCCTCCGGGACAGCGAACACTGAAGCTTTCTTT.

The V and J genes are TRBV6-5 and TRBJ1-4; 8 bases align to TRBD1. This CDR3 has 16 residues. Germline V gene data show CDR1 as MNHEY and CDR2 as SVGAGI. J was trimmed by 4 bases and V by 0 bases; bases with no gene match: 4. The chain's CDR3 is CASSYSPGQGNEKLFF. The DNA for the CDR3 is TGTGCCAGCAGTTACTCCCCCGGACAGGGTAATGAAAAACTGTTTTTT.

The chain combines TRBV10-3 with TRBJ1-2, with 9 positions matching TRBD1. The CDR3 contains 14 residues. Germline V gene sequence: CDR1 ENHRY, CDR2 SYGVKD. The V and J ends lost 2 bases and 6 bases, in that order; junction bases with no gene match: 4. CDR3 sequence (DNA): TGTGCCATCAGTGAGCAGGGACAGGGAAATGGCTACACCTTC. Amino acid sequence: CAISEQGQGNGYTF.

The chain couples TRBV6-6 to TRBJ2-3, with TRBD2 identical over 8 bases. V dropped 0 bases and J dropped 2; count of bases not matched to a gene: 4. The V gene's germline CDR1 is MNHNY and CDR2 SVGAGI (reference sequence). The CDR3 is 16 amino acids. In nucleotides, the CDR3 is TGTGCCAGCAGTTACTCGAAGCGGGGGCACACAGATACGCAGTATTTT. As protein: CASSYSKRGHTDTQYF.

Written as DNA, the CDR3 is TGTGCCAGCGGGGAGGAATCTGGAAACACCATATATTTT. Protein product: CASGEESGNTIYF. The chain combines TRBV6-5 with TRBJ1-3; D call uncertain. The germline CDR1 and CDR2 sequences are MNHEY and SVGAGI. CDR3 length: 13 amino acids. V was trimmed by 8 bases and J by 1 base, leaving 9 bases between them.

The gene calls are TRBV5-1 and TRBJ2-3; 12 bases are a match to TRBD1. Germline lookup yields CDR1 SGHRS and CDR2 YFSETQ. V lost 4 bases to trimming and J lost 6 bases; unmatched junction nucleotides: 12. The CDR3 is 17 amino acids. This chain's CDR3 is CASSERPGTGGWDTQYF. In nucleotides, the CDR3 is TGCGCCAGCAGCGAGCGTCCCGGGACAGGGGGCTGGGATACGCAGTATTTT. Looking up the rest from reference TRBV5-1 and TRBJ2-3 gives the full variable domain: KAGVTQTPRYLIKTRGQQVTLSCSPISGHRSVSWYQQTPGQGLQFLFEYFSETQRNKGNFPGRFSGRQFSNSRSEMNVSTLELGDSALYLCASSERPGTGGWDTQYFGPGTRLTVL.

This chain links TRBV19 with TRBJ2-7; 10 bases fit TRBD1. Trimming cost V 8 bases and J 4 bases; bases outside gene matches: 8. The CDR3 consists of 14 residues. Germline CDR1 is LNHDA and CDR2 is SQIVND (reference sequence). The CDR3 sequence: CASSPTGGFYEQYF. The CDR3 DNA sequence: TGTGCCAGTTCTCCGACAGGGGGCTTTTACGAGCAGTACTTC.

The J gene is TRBJ2-7, the V gene TRBV20-1; D not resolved. The CDR3 sequence is 11 residues long. Trimming shortened V by 3 bases and J by 6 bases, and 9 bases separated the two germline ends. Germline lookup yields CDR1 DFQATT and CDR2 SNEGSKA (reference sequence). As DNA, the CDR3 is TGCAGTGCTAGTCGACTCTTCGAGCAGTACTTC. As protein: CSASRLFEQYF.

This clone was recorded at least ten times. This chain connects TRBV19 to TRBJ2-7; the D gene is possibly TRBD1 (5 bases). V gave up 5 bases and J gave up 2 bases, with 13 bases separating them. The germline V gene encodes CDR1 LNHDA and CDR2 SQIVND (reference sequence). The CDR3 has 14 amino acids. CDR3: CASSSTGHPYEQYF. The CDR3 DNA follows: TGTGCCAGTAGTTCCACAGGCCACCCCTACGAGCAGTACTTC.

This clone appeared once. V is TRBV7-2 and J is TRBJ2-7; 7 bases are shared with TRBD1. The V gene end was trimmed by 2 bases and the J gene end by 5 bases; junction bases not matched to a gene: 9. The germline CDR1 and CDR2 sequences are SGHTA and FQGNSA. The CDR3 is 15 amino acids. The CDR3 DNA sequence: TGTGCCAGCAGCTTACAAGGGGACAGTCTCCACGAGCAGTACTTC. Translated: CASSLQGDSLHEQYF. The whole variable domain, filled in from reference TRBV7-2 and TRBJ2-7, reads GAGVSQSPSNKVTEKGKDVELRCDPISGHTALYWYRQSLGQGLEFLIYFQGNSAPDKSGLPSDRFSAERTGGSVSTLTIQRTQQEDSAVYLCASSLQGDSLHEQYFGPGTRLTVT.

V usage is TRBV6-1 and J usage is TRBJ2-4, with D possibly TRBD1 on 6 matching bases. Germline CDR1 reads MNHNS; CDR2 reads SASEGT. The V end lost 3 bases, the J end lost 4 bases, and 16 bases lay between the germline ends. The CDR3 has 16 amino acids. The CDR3 DNA is TGTGCCAGCAGTGATCCCATTGGGGGACAAAAAAACATTCAGTACTTC. Translation gives CASSDPIGGQKNIQYF.

This clone has at least ten counts. The chain uses TRBV7-9 and TRBJ2-7, with 9 bases fitting TRBD2. The CDR3 extends over 13 amino acids. Trimming took 6 bases from V and 4 from J; bases not matched to a gene: 4. Germline values: CDR1 SEHNR, CDR2 FQNEAQ (reference sequence). The CDR3 reads CASRPRGGYEQYF. CDR3 in DNA: TGTGCCAGCAGACCGCGGGGGGGGTACGAGCAGTACTTC.

This clone is a singleton in its sample. This chain joins TRBV7-2 and TRBJ2-3; D might be TRBD1 (7 bases). Between the trimmed V and J ends, which lost 5 bases and 2 bases, there was a span of 17 bases. Germline CDR1 and CDR2: SGHTA and FQGNSA. The CDR3 extends over 16 amino acids. The CDR3 reads CASSRQGGQYTDTQYF. The CDR3 coding sequence is TGTGCCAGCAGCCGGCAGGGGGGACAGTACACAGATACGCAGTATTTT.

This clone was seen a handful of times. V usage is TRBV6-6 and J usage is TRBJ2-1; 7 positions agree with TRBD1. The CDR3 sequence is 12 residues long. Germline V gene data show CDR1 as MNHNY and CDR2 as SVGAGI (reference sequence). V gave up 4 bases and J gave up 9 bases; unmatched junction bases: 3. CDR3 coding DNA: TGTGCCAGCAGTTTAGGGGGCGTTGAGCAGTTCTTC. As protein: CASSLGGVEQFF.

The chain links TRBV3-1 (or the pseudogene TRBV3-2) to TRBJ2-5; 8 bases match TRBD1. This CDR3 is built from 16 residues. Germline values: CDR1 LGHDT, CDR2 YNNKEL (reference sequence). Germline trimming cut 2 bases from V and 0 bases from J; bases unmatched to any gene: 5. CDR3 residues: CASSQSRTGHQETQYF. The CDR3 coding sequence is TGTGCCAGCAGCCAATCTCGGACAGGGCACCAAGAGACCCAGTACTTC.